The rows below give T cell receptor beta chains drawn from one sample of a study of blood T cells in healthy people across ages. TCRdb fed the 5' RACE reads into MiXCR, producing one record per CDR3 protein. The sample has roughly 720,000 distinct CDR3 sequences, 40% to 65% seen once. The material sequenced was blood. The receptors were sampled from an elderly man in good health. Each CDR3 is given with its conserved first and last residue. Fields, in order: clone size, D gene, J gene, V gene, CDR3 DNA, CDR3 protein. A D gene is named only where the DNA matches it firmly. The listing skips clone size in some rows; elsewhere it reads once, few, many or a size class.

clone size: NA; D gene: NA; J gene: TRBJ2-1; V gene: TRBV5-1; CDR3 DNA: TGCGCCAGCAGTTATCCGGCGGGTGAGCAGTTCTTC; CDR3 protein: CASSYPAGEQFF
clone size: NA; D gene: TRBD2; J gene: TRBJ2-2; V gene: TRBV7-2; CDR3 DNA: TGTGCCAGCAGCCGCACAAGACTAGCGGGAGCCGGGGAGCTGTTTTTT; CDR3 protein: CASSRTRLAGAGELFF
clone size: NA; D gene: NA; J gene: TRBJ1-1; V gene: TRBV29-1; CDR3 DNA: TGCAGCGCGAGACAGACTACATCTGAAGCTTTCTTT; CDR3 protein: CSARQTTSEAFF
clone size: NA; D gene: NA; J gene: TRBJ1-2; V gene: TRBV7-9; CDR3 DNA: TGTGCCAGCAGCCACCCCTCACAGGGTGCAAAGGATGGCTACACCTTC; CDR3 protein: CASSHPSQGAKDGYTF
clone size: NA; D gene: NA; J gene: TRBJ1-6; V gene: TRBV2; CDR3 DNA: TGTGCCAGCAGTGAATCAGGGATATTGAATAATTCACCCCTCCACTTT; CDR3 protein: CASSESGILNNSPLHF
clone size: few; D gene: NA; J gene: TRBJ1-2; V gene: TRBV29-1; CDR3 DNA: TGCAGCGTTGAGGGCCAGATAGGAGGCTACACCTTC; CDR3 protein: CSVEGQIGGYTF
clone size: NA; D gene: NA; J gene: TRBJ2-1; V gene: TRBV7-2; CDR3 DNA: TGTGCCAGCAGCTTAGCGCATCTTGAGCAGTTCTTC; CDR3 protein: CASSLAHLEQFF
clone size: few; D gene: NA; J gene: TRBJ2-1; V gene: TRBV20-1; CDR3 DNA: TGCAGTGCTTCCGGAATCAATGAGCAGTTCTTC; CDR3 protein: CSASGINEQFF
clone size: once; D gene: NA; J gene: TRBJ1-2; V gene: TRBV7-8; CDR3 DNA: TGTGCCAGCAGCTCCCGGGAGGGGGAGACGAATGGCTACACCTTC; CDR3 protein: CASSSREGETNGYTF
clone size: few; D gene: NA; J gene: TRBJ1-2; V gene: TRBV2; CDR3 DNA: TGTGCCAGCAGGAAGGAGATGTCGGGGGTCTATGGCTACACCTTC; CDR3 protein: CASRKEMSGVYGYTF
clone size: few; D gene: NA; J gene: TRBJ2-5; V gene: TRBV24-1; CDR3 DNA: TGTGCCACCAGTGATTATGGTCAAGAGACCCAGTACTTC; CDR3 protein: CATSDYGQETQYF
clone size: NA; D gene: NA; J gene: TRBJ1-5; V gene: TRBV2; CDR3 DNA: TGTGCCAGCAGTGAAGTAATGCCCTGGCCCCAGCATTTT; CDR3 protein: CASSEVMPWPQHF
clone size: NA; D gene: NA; J gene: TRBJ1-2; V gene: TRBV15; CDR3 DNA: TGTGCCACCAGCTGGACAGCAATAGAAGGTAACTATGGCTACACCTTC; CDR3 protein: CATSWTAIEGNYGYTF
clone size: NA; D gene: NA; J gene: TRBJ2-4; V gene: TRBV6-6; CDR3 DNA: TGTGCCAGCAGTTACGCTACACCAGCCAAAAACATTCAGTACTTC; CDR3 protein: CASSYATPAKNIQYF
clone size: few; D gene: TRBD1; J gene: TRBJ1-2; V gene: TRBV20-1; CDR3 DNA: TGCAGTGCACCTCGGACAGGGGGTTCCTATGGCTACACCTTC; CDR3 protein: CSAPRTGGSYGYTF
clone size: NA; D gene: NA; J gene: TRBJ2-7; V gene: TRBV5-1; CDR3 DNA: TGCGCCAGCAGCTTGGACGGATCGCCCTACGAGCAGTACTTC; CDR3 protein: CASSLDGSPYEQYF
clone size: many; D gene: NA; J gene: TRBJ2-1; V gene: TRBV2; CDR3 DNA: TGTGCCAGCCACAGGGGGGGGAATGAGCAGTTCTTC; CDR3 protein: CASHRGGNEQFF